One sample yielded the 24 T cell receptor beta chains listed below, sequenced in a study of beta chain features in type 1 diabetes. Broader study findings: All four CD4+ subsets of Type 1 diabetes patients contained TCRB CDR3s that were moderately but significantly shorter.

Isolated RNA was reverse transcribed in full, so expressed TCRB transcripts were sequenced. Libraries were prepared by immunoSEQ multiplex PCR; TCRdb keeps only in-frame clonotypes and omits some of them. The top ten clones hold about 0.64% of a sample with some 360,000 clones, over 9% of them seen once. No cognate antigen is known for these TCRs. Sequenced: central memory CD4+ T cells from blood. All receptors derive from a man aged 30 to 45 with type 1 diabetes.

V gene TRBV18 combines with J gene TRBJ2-2, with D uncertain. From germline, CDR1 is KGHSH and CDR2 LQKENI. This CDR3 is 15 amino acids long. Trimming cost V 5 bases and J 0 bases, with 10 bases left between them. CDR3 sequence (DNA): TGTGCCAGCTCAACAAACAGCGCGAACACCGGGGAGCTGTTTTTT. Translated, it gives CASSTNSANTGELFF.

The chain has TRBV5-1 and TRBJ2-3; TRBD1 aligns across 8 bases. CDR1 is SGHRS, CDR2 YFSETQ, per germline. V lost 0 bases to trimming and J lost 4 bases; unmatched junction nucleotides: 7. The CDR3 is 16 residues long. CDR3 protein: CASSLGRQGAADTQYF. The CDR3 bases are TGCGCCAGCAGCTTGGGGCGTCAGGGGGCGGCAGATACGCAGTATTTT.

This chain joins TRBV9 and TRBJ2-6; D gene ambiguous. Trimming removed 3 bases from V and 1 base from J, with 5 bases in between. CDR1 is SGDLS and CDR2 is YYNGEE in the germline V gene. This CDR3 is built from 14 residues. CDR3 amino acids: CASSGWSGANVLTF. CDR3 DNA sequence: TGTGCCAGCAGCGGGTGGTCTGGGGCCAACGTCCTGACTTTC.

This clone was observed a handful of times. The rearrangement uses TRBV2 and TRBJ2-3, with D unclear. V lost 8 bases and J lost 0, with 12 bases in between. CDR1 is SNHLY, CDR2 FYNNEI, per germline. The CDR3 runs 14 residues. CDR3: CASARRTSTDTQYF. DNA of the CDR3: TGTGCCAGCGCGAGACGAACTAGCACAGATACGCAGTATTTT. The full variable domain, in which reference TRBV2 and TRBJ2-3 provide the parts outside the CDR3, is EPEVTQTPSHQVTQMGQEVILRCVPISNHLYFYWYRQILGQKVEFLVSFYNNEISEKSEIFDDQFSVERPDGSNFTLKIRSTKLEDSAMYFCASARRTSTDTQYFGPGTRLTVL.

The gene calls are TRBV10-1 and TRBJ2-4; D uncertain. CDR1 and CDR2 from the germline V gene are WNHNN and SYGVQD (reference sequence). This CDR3 is built from 15 residues. V was pared by 4 bases and J by 0 bases, with 10 bases between. The chain's CDR3 is CASSGTVQAKNIQYF. The CDR3 coding sequence is TGCGCCAGCAGTGGGACCGTCCAAGCCAAAAACATTCAGTACTTC.

This clone appeared many times. The V call is TRBV10-3, the J call TRBJ2-2; D not resolved. V lost 11 bases, J lost 3 bases, and 7 bases lay in between. Germline CDR1 reads ENHRY; CDR2 reads SYGVKD. CDR3 length equals 11 residues. The CDR3 DNA is TGTGCCGCAGCCGACACCGGGGAGCTGTTTTTT. Translated, it gives CAAADTGELFF.

The V and J genes are TRBV14 and TRBJ2-7; 7 bases are a match to TRBD2. With 0 bases clipped from V and 4 bases from J, the junction kept 6 bases outside the gene matches. Germline-derived CDR1 and CDR2 are SGHDN and FVKESK. The CDR3 spans 15 residues. CDR3 sequence (DNA): TGTGCCAGCAGCCAAGACAGCGGGAAGCGGTACGAGCAGTACTTC. This codes for CASSQDSGKRYEQYF.

The genes are TRBV5-1 and TRBJ2-1, with 13 positions matching TRBD2. The CDR3 is made up of 15 amino acids. Germline V gene sequence: CDR1 SGHRS, CDR2 YFSETQ. With V trimmed by 5 bases and J by 6 bases, 5 bases remained unmatched. Written as DNA, the CDR3 is TGCGCCAGCAGACTAGCGGGAGGGCCGAGCAATGAGCAGTTCTTC. Translating gives CASRLAGGPSNEQFF.

In this sample, this clone turned up a few times. The CDR3 region is CASSNGVAKNIQYF. In DNA, the CDR3 is TGTGCCAGCAGTAACGGAGTAGCCAAAAACATTCAGTACTTC. The chain uses TRBV6-1 and TRBJ2-4; unclear D gene. CDR1 is MNHNS, CDR2 SASEGT, per germline. The CDR3 is 14 amino acids. The V end was cut by 5 bases, the J end by 0 bases, with 8 bases between.

A note on this clone: The conserved closing phenylalanine or tryptophan is absent in this CDR3, likely reflecting a read error. The chain links TRBV28 to TRBJ2-7; 12 bases agree with TRBD2. V gave up 5 bases and J gave up 5 bases; unmatched junction bases: 7. This CDR3 region has 15 residues. Looked up from germline, CDR1 is MDHEN and CDR2 is SYDVKM. The CDR3 coding sequence is TGTGCCAGCAGTCCCCTAGCGGGAGGGGGAAACGAGCAGTACCTC. Its translation: CASSPLAGGGNEQYL.

The V gene is TRBV7-2, the J gene TRBJ2-7; D not certain. Germline-derived CDR1 and CDR2 are SGHTA and FQGNSA. This CDR3 spans 15 amino acids. V was cut by 6 bases and J by 5 bases, with 20 bases left in between. The CDR3 is CASRAIGQPADEQYF. The CDR3 DNA reads as TGTGCCAGCAGAGCGATAGGGCAGCCCGCGGACGAGCAGTACTTC.

There are a few counts of this clone. This chain uses TRBV11-2 with TRBJ2-2, with D possibly being TRBD2 (5 bases). Trimming removed 2 bases from V and 4 bases from J, with 11 bases in between. Germline CDR1 reads SGHAT; CDR2 reads FQNNGV. The CDR3 totals 15 residues. CDR3: CASSLFTRGTGELFF. The DNA for the CDR3 is TGTGCCAGCAGCTTATTCACTCGGGGCACCGGGGAGCTGTTTTTT.

The rearrangement joins TRBV7-2 to TRBJ1-5; D unresolved. Trimming took 0 bases from V and 4 from J, leaving 10 bases between them. Germline V CDR1 and CDR2: SGHTA, FQGNSA. The CDR3 runs to 15 residues. CDR3 nucleotide sequence: TGTGCCAGCAGCTTAGCTAGGGTTAGGAATCAGCCCCAGCATTTT. It is translated as CASSLARVRNQPQHF.

This chain links TRBV28 with TRBJ2-7; 9 positions agree with TRBD2. Trimming took 3 bases from V and 4 from J; bases not matched to a gene: 4. The CDR3 is made up of 14 amino acids. Germline V gene sequence: CDR1 MDHEN, CDR2 SYDVKM. The DNA of the CDR3 is TGTGCCAGCAGTTTTCAGGCGGGAGGGTACGAGCAGTACTTC. The encoded protein is CASSFQAGGYEQYF.

CDR3 loop: CASSLGSGTDSNQPQHF. The CDR3 DNA reads as TGTGCCAGCAGCTTAGGGTCAGGGACGGATAGCAATCAGCCCCAGCATTTT. V usage is TRBV7-9 and J usage is TRBJ1-5; D might be TRBD1 (5 bases). The germline V gene has CDR1 SEHNR and CDR2 FQNEAQ (reference sequence). The V and J ends lost 1 base and 0 bases respectively, with 13 bases between them. This CDR3 comprises 17 residues.

The chain carries TRBV5-5 and TRBJ1-2; D gene uncertain. V was pared by 6 bases and J by 0 bases, with 18 bases between. CDR3 size: 16 residues. CDR1 and CDR2 (germline): SGHKS, YYEKEE (reference sequence). The DNA for the CDR3 is TGTGCCAGCAACCCGAACGACGCGTCAGCTAACTATGGCTACACCTTC. It specifies CASNPNDASANYGYTF.

The gene calls are TRBV7-3 and TRBJ2-3, with 8 bases that match TRBD2. The V gene end was trimmed by 4 bases and the J gene end by 0 bases; junction bases not matched to a gene: 6. This CDR3 contains 16 residues. Germline CDR1 SGHTA, CDR2 FQGTGA. DNA of the CDR3: TGTGCCAGCAGCTCCCGGGTAGCGGGAAGCACAGATACGCAGTATTTT. Translating it yields CASSSRVAGSTDTQYF.

This clone was seen at least ten times. The chain recombines TRBV6-5 with TRBJ2-5; D perhaps matches TRBD2 (7 bases). The germline CDR1 and CDR2 sequences are MNHEY and SVGAGI. CDR3 length: 15 amino acids. V lost 2 bases and J 7 bases, leaving 17 bases between the germline ends. CDR3 coding DNA: TGTGCCAGCAGTTACGACCTGGGGGGGCCCGGGACCCAGTACTTC. Translated, it gives CASSYDLGGPGTQYF.

This clone was recorded at least ten times. V gene TRBV7-9 combines with J gene TRBJ2-1, with D hard to call. Germline CDR1 SEHNR, CDR2 FQNEAQ (reference sequence). There are 11 residues in the CDR3. V dropped 5 bases and J dropped 4 bases, with 3 bases sitting between them. Here the CDR3 reads CASSGYNEQFF. The CDR3 nucleotides are TGTGCCAGCAGCGGGTACAATGAGCAGTTCTTC.

This clone was counted a few times. Distinct nucleotide sequences in the sample also encode this CDR3. The chain carries TRBV5-1 and TRBJ2-5; maybe TRBD1 (6 bases). CDR1 SGHRS and CDR2 YFSETQ come from the germline V gene. The CDR3 is 14 amino acids. V gave up 2 bases and J gave up 3 bases, with 11 bases separating them. CDR3 region: CASSLQGNEETQYF. Here the CDR3 DNA reads TGCGCCAGCAGCTTACAGGGTAATGAAGAGACCCAGTACTTC.

The chain has TRBV30 and TRBJ1-1; D possibly corresponds to TRBD1 (6 bases). Between the trimmed V and J ends, which lost 0 bases and 5 bases, there was a span of 13 bases. In germline, CDR1 is GTSNPN, CDR2 SVGIG (reference sequence). The CDR3 length is 14 residues. The CDR3 spells CAWSVKRGWTEAFF. In nucleotides, the CDR3 is TGTGCCTGGAGTGTAAAAAGGGGGTGGACTGAAGCTTTCTTT.

The genes are TRBV19 and TRBJ1-2; D not certain. Between the trimmed V and J ends, which lost 4 bases and 3 bases, there was a span of 15 bases. The CDR3 covers 15 residues. Germline CDR1 LNHDA, CDR2 SQIVND (reference sequence). CDR3 DNA: TGTGCCAGTAGTACCGACCGGGATGGGGACTATGGCTACACCTTC. The encoded protein is CASSTDRDGDYGYTF.

The chain combines TRBV30 with TRBJ1-2, with 9 bases matching TRBD1. The V and J ends lost 4 bases and 6 bases, in that order; junction bases with no gene match: 3. This CDR3 is 12 amino acids long. Germline values: CDR1 GTSNPN, CDR2 SVGIG (reference sequence). The CDR3 DNA is TGTGCCTGGAATAGGGACAGGGATGGCTACACCTTC. Translating it yields CAWNRDRDGYTF.

Many counts were recorded for this clone. The rearrangement joins TRBV15 to TRBJ1-2; tentative D call: TRBD1 (5 bases). Germline CDR1 and CDR2: LNHNV and YYDKDF (reference sequence). The CDR3 is made up of 11 amino acids. Trimming took 5 bases from V and 8 from J, leaving 9 bases between them. CDR3 amino acids: CATSPGSGYTF. The CDR3 coding sequence is TGTGCCACCAGCCCAGGGAGCGGCTACACCTTC.